The 11 T cell receptor beta chains below come from one sample, sequenced in a study of early T cells in non-severe SARS-CoV-2 infection. One entry per CDR3 protein results from TCRdb running MiXCR on the 5' RACE reads. Seen here are some 81,000 distinct CDR3 sequences, 16% observed once, and the top ten hold about 3%. The sequenced material came from whole blood. The receptors were sampled from an adult who was a healthcare worker with PCR-confirmed SARS-CoV-2 infection or an uninfected control (not recorded which).

The CDR3 reads CASTSGLAGIGELFF. DNA for the CDR3: TGTGCCAGCACCTCGGGACTAGCGGGGATCGGGGAGCTGTTTTTT. The chain couples TRBV25-1 to TRBJ2-2, with 13 bases identical to TRBD2. V was pared by 7 bases and J by 7 bases, with 6 bases of the junction left unmatched. There are 15 residues in the CDR3. Germline V CDR1 and CDR2: MGHDK, SYGVNS.

V and J are TRBV19 and TRBJ1-2; D gene uncertain. Germline lookup yields CDR1 LNHDA and CDR2 SQIVND (reference sequence). The CDR3 runs to 12 residues. Trimming stripped 3 bases from V and 7 bases from J, with 9 bases between. This chain's CDR3 is CASSIIGRGYTF. CDR3 DNA sequence: TGTGCCAGTAGTATTATCGGTCGTGGCTACACCTTC.

There are a few counts of this clonotype. The chain has TRBV29-1 and TRBJ2-7, with a possible D match to TRBD2 (5 bases). Trimming cost V 5 bases and J 1 base, with 15 bases left between them. CDR3 length: 14 residues. Germline lookup yields CDR1 SQVTM and CDR2 ANQGSEA. This CDR3 is CSVRSGLTSYEQYF. The CDR3 bases are TGCAGCGTTCGATCGGGGTTGACGTCCTACGAGCAGTACTTC.

This clonotype was picked up a small number of times. The V and J genes are TRBV25-1 and TRBJ1-5, with D hard to call. The CDR3 runs to 15 residues. Per the germline V gene, CDR1 is MGHDK and CDR2 is SYGVNS. V was clipped by 3 bases and J by 1 base, with 10 bases between them. The CDR3 nucleotides are TGTGCCAGCAGTGACTCCCGGAAAAGCAATCAGCCCCAGCATTTT. Residues: CASSDSRKSNQPQHF. The full variable domain, in which reference TRBV25-1 and TRBJ1-5 provide the parts outside the CDR3, is EADIYQTPRYLVIGTGKKITLECSQTMGHDKMYWYQQDPGMELHLIHYSYGVNSTEKGDLSSESTVSRIRTEHFPLTLESARPSHTSQYLCASSDSRKSNQPQHFGDGTRLSIL.

This clonotype is medium-sized (0.01 to 0.1%) within its sample. The chain employs TRBV7-6 and TRBJ2-3; weak D call: TRBD1 (5 bases). V gave up 7 bases and J gave up 5 bases, with 19 bases separating them. CDR1 and CDR2 (germline): SGHVS, FNYEAQ. There are 15 residues in the CDR3. This CDR3 is CASTPVQGLGDTQYF. The CDR3 bases are TGTGCCAGCACCCCTGTCCAGGGCCTGGGAGATACGCAGTATTTT.

This clonotype has just a few counts. This chain joins TRBV20-1 and TRBJ2-7, with TRBD2 matching 7 bases. Germline CDR1 is DFQATT and CDR2 is SNEGSKA (reference sequence). The CDR3 is 13 amino acids. V lost 3 bases and J lost 2; bases outside the gene matches: 4. CDR3 sequence: CSASGRGAYEQYF. The CDR3 DNA sequence: TGCAGTGCTAGTGGCCGGGGGGCCTACGAGCAGTACTTC.

This sequence joins TRBV28 and TRBJ2-1; D gene uncertain. Germline values: CDR1 MDHEN, CDR2 SYDVKM. The CDR3 sequence is 12 residues long. Trimming pared 6 bases from V and 3 bases from J, leaving 6 bases between. The CDR3 here is CASRYNYNEQFF. The CDR3 DNA sequence: TGTGCCAGCAGGTACAACTACAATGAGCAGTTCTTC.

V and J are TRBV3-1 and TRBJ2-7; possibly TRBD1 for D (6 bases). Trimming cost V 4 bases and J 6 bases, with 10 bases left between them. Looked up from germline, CDR1 is LGHDT and CDR2 is YNNKEL (reference sequence). This CDR3 has 12 residues. This CDR3 reads CASSPLGGEQYF. The CDR3 DNA reads as TGTGCCAGCAGCCCGCTAGGGGGCGAGCAGTACTTC.

This clonotype showed up just a few times. V is TRBV5-1 and J is TRBJ2-1; tentative D call: TRBD1 (5 bases). The CDR3 has 14 amino acids. V was trimmed by 6 bases and J by 4 bases, leaving 14 bases between them. The germline CDR1 and CDR2 sequences are SGHRS and YFSETQ. The CDR3 DNA reads TGCGCCAGCATGGGCCAGGGCATATACAATGAGCAGTTCTTC. Amino acid sequence: CASMGQGIYNEQFF.

The genes are TRBV29-1 and TRBJ2-1; 9 nucleotides align to TRBD2. CDR1 and CDR2 from the germline V gene are SQVTM and ANQGSEA. After removal of 8 bases from V and 6 bases from J, the junction contained 5 bases not matched to a gene. The CDR3 extends over 12 amino acids. This CDR3 is CSSSGTGNEQFF. The CDR3, as DNA: TGCAGCTCTAGCGGGACCGGCAATGAGCAGTTCTTC.

This clonotype turned up a few times. V is TRBV7-6 and J is TRBJ2-3, with 9 bases fitting TRBD1. V dropped 5 bases and J dropped 6; count of bases not matched to a gene: 9. From germline, CDR1 is SGHVS and CDR2 FNYEAQ. The CDR3 is made up of 15 amino acids. This CDR3 reads CASSTRTGAGDTQYF. The CDR3, as DNA: TGTGCCAGCAGCACCCGGACAGGGGCAGGGGATACGCAGTATTTT.